This record concerns one T cell receptor (beta chain) sequence. Its target is not known. The entry originates in a study of cytomegalovirus exposure and HLA in healthy donors. Background on the study: A prior analysis found 100 million to 140 million unique TCR beta sequences from around 200 million T cells. Study-level points and caveats: Previously analyzed data showed that most TCR beta V segments were productive at a frequency of about 87% or about 30%. Reports described diagnosis of cytomegalovirus status by the classifier as highly specific and sensitive.

PCR employed 60 Vbeta and 13 Jbeta primers. The repertoire was sequenced with immunoSEQ multiplex PCR; TCRdb's copy has only in-frame clones and lacks some. The repertoire includes 70,000 to 90,000 clones, roughly 80% of them detected once, and 2% to 2.5% sits in the top ten. This TCR came from a man aged 35 to 55 in good health and CMV-seronegative. The sample comprised PBMCs.

In DNA, the CDR3 is TGTGCCAGTATGGAGGTTAAGTCCTATGGCTACACCTTC. Translation: CASMEVKSYGYTF. The chain combines TRBV19 with TRBJ1-2; no clear D. Germline assignment: CDR1 LNHDA and CDR2 SQIVND (reference sequence). The V end lost 7 bases, the J end lost 4 bases, and 13 bases lay between the germline ends. The CDR3 has 13 residues.